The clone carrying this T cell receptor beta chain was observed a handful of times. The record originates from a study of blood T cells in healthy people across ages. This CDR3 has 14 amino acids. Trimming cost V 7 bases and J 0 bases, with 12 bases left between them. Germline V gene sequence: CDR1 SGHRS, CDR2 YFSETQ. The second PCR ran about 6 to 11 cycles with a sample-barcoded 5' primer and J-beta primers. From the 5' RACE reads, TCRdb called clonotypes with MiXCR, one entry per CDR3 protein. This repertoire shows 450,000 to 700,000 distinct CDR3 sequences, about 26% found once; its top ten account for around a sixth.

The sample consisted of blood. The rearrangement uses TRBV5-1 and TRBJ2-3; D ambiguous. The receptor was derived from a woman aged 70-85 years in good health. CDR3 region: CASLSGPSTDTQYF. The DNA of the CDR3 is TGCGCCAGCCTCTCCGGGCCGAGCACAGATACGCAGTATTTT. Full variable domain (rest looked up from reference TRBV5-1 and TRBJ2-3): KAGVTQTPRYLIKTRGQQVTLSCSPISGHRSVSWYQQTPGQGLQFLFEYFSETQRNKGNFPGRFSGRQFSNSRSEMNVSTLELGDSALYLCASLSGPSTDTQYFGPGTRLTVL.